This T cell receptor (beta chain) was recovered during a study of identical twins listed by TCRdb under 2016. As for the study more broadly: TCR alpha and beta repertoires from monozygotic twins, unrelated adults of various ages and cord blood were deep-sequenced to test whether fetal clonotypes persist. Replicate twin experiments were performed at different times using different library preparation protocols to rule out contamination. What the work shows at the level of the full study, not this receptor alone: In beta out-of-frame sequences, excess twin sharing was weaker, because having fewer shared sequences lowered the signal-to-noise ratio. Abundant cord blood beta clonotypes had fewer insertions, young adult naive repertoires showed a similar but weaker trend, and memory repertoires showed no such trend. Because the same donors could not be followed over many years, the conclusions depended on cross-sectional statistical analysis. Compared with coincidental sharing between unrelated individuals, out-of-frame TCR alpha sequences shared between twins had an excess of sequences with low generation probability. Out-of-frame TCR alpha sharing in monozygotic twins was systematically underestimated by recombination models, whereas sharing between unrelated individuals was in agreement with the recombination models. Zero-insertion analyses could be partly confounded by invariant T cells such as MAIT and iNKT, although diverse VJ usage argued against such confounding for most clonotypes.

The library came from 5' RACE. Data came from an Illumina HiSeq 2000. A universal primer binding site was added through template switching, and the final cDNA carried a unique molecular identifier so that TCR cDNA molecules could be counted accurately. First-strand cDNA for TCR alpha and beta chains was synthesized from specific primers in the conserved constant-segment region. To control for contamination, every cDNA library was double barcoded, receiving both a SMART-Mk sample barcode and Illumina barcodes. TruSeq adapter sequences, together with Illumina sample barcodes, were added in two successive PCR steps. Sequencing of the TCR alpha and beta cDNA libraries was done on the Illumina HiSeq platform using custom primers. The authors' analysis ran thus. Raw reads were processed with MiGEC to extract unique molecular identifiers, and MiXCR was used to determine CDR3 positions. For each individual, recombination models were inferred using an EM algorithm with the repgenHMM and IGoR tools. Shared clonotype analysis was performed with the tcR package in R, normalizing sharing by the product of cloneset sizes. To study raw recombination free of thymic and clonal selection effects, out-of-frame nonproductive sequences were analyzed. TCRdb reprocessing: public reads trimmed at Q25 with fastp, clones called with MiXCR, in-frame beta chains kept. Rows matching on CDR3 protein sequence are summarized as one entry with the most common DNA and genes. What appears here as the V and J calls and clone size reflects TCRdb's work, not the paper's. Recorded for this sample are roughly 1.6 million distinct CDR3 sequences; 25% to 35% of them occurred a single time. The ten largest clones represent around 0.3% of the sample.

Every donor was a healthy Caucasian. From its cysteine to its phenylalanine, the CDR3 spans 16 amino acids. Kept here is only the CDR3 DNA, which spans 48 bases and is read in frame from base 1. This clonotype turned up a few times. Its antigen has not been determined. No base quality information exists; no much larger clone differs at one position. Material for sequencing was cord blood. The source of this sequence is a newborn girl in good health. Recombination joined TRBV21-1 with TRBJ2-2; TRBD1 was called by the table and not checked on the DNA. TRBV21-1 is a pseudogene. The nucleotide sequence reads TGTGCCAGCAGCAAGGTGACAGGGGTGAACACCGGGGAGCTGTTTTTT. It is translated as CASSKVTGVNTGELFF.